A selection of T cell receptor beta chains follows, all from one sample in a study of T cell responses to AZD1222 COVID-19 vaccine. Some clones are missing from TCRdb's copy, which holds only in-frame ones; the method was immunoSEQ multiplex PCR. The repertoire consists of 68,000 or so clones, with approximately 91% occurring once and the leading ten covering less than 9.5%. Sequencing used peripheral blood, obtained on day 0 of AZD1222 vaccination. These receptors originate from an adult in good health. Both conserved end residues are part of each CDR3. The order of the fields is CDR3 length, J gene, V gene, clone size, CDR3 protein. Rows give clone size only sometimes, using once, few, many, or a class for an expanded clone.

CDR3 length: 15
J gene: TRBJ1-6
V gene: TRBV6-2/TRBV6-3
clone size: .
CDR3 protein: CASSYVQGYNSPLHF

CDR3 length: 19
J gene: TRBJ2-7
V gene: TRBV6-6
clone size: once
CDR3 protein: CASSRSGTGSFRASYEQYF

CDR3 length: 14
J gene: TRBJ2-1
V gene: TRBV14
clone size: .
CDR3 protein: CASRVGGGYNEQFF

CDR3 length: 14
J gene: TRBJ1-3
V gene: TRBV11-2
clone size: .
CDR3 protein: CASSLGVTGNTIYF

CDR3 length: 12
J gene: TRBJ1-2
V gene: TRBV19
clone size: .
CDR3 protein: CASSKGPYGYTF

CDR3 length: 15
J gene: TRBJ1-5
V gene: TRBV18
clone size: .
CDR3 protein: CASSSTGGVNQPQHF

CDR3 length: 16
J gene: TRBJ2-7
V gene: TRBV7-9
clone size: .
CDR3 protein: CASSLGLAGEFHEQYF

CDR3 length: 15
J gene: TRBJ2-1
V gene: TRBV28
clone size: .
CDR3 protein: CASSLLQRSYNEQFF

CDR3 length: 15
J gene: TRBJ2-1
V gene: TRBV4-1
clone size: .
CDR3 protein: CASSTGLVDFNEQFF

CDR3 length: 14
J gene: TRBJ1-4
V gene: TRBV5-1
clone size: .
CDR3 protein: CASSRADIGEKLFF

CDR3 length: 15
J gene: TRBJ2-1
V gene: TRBV11-2
clone size: few
CDR3 protein: CASSLGTGVYNEQFF

CDR3 length: 16
J gene: TRBJ2-3
V gene: TRBV28
clone size: once
CDR3 protein: CASSPQLAGVSDTQYF

CDR3 length: 15
J gene: TRBJ2-7
V gene: TRBV6-6
clone size: .
CDR3 protein: CASLAGQGDSYEQYF

CDR3 length: 17
J gene: TRBJ2-5
V gene: TRBV6-2/TRBV6-3
clone size: .
CDR3 protein: CASSLSTARRPRETQYF

CDR3 length: 16
J gene: TRBJ2-2
V gene: TRBV7-2
clone size: .
CDR3 protein: CASSSNGAGDTGELFF

CDR3 length: 15
J gene: TRBJ2-2
V gene: TRBV11-2
clone size: .
CDR3 protein: CASSLEGPGTGELFF

CDR3 length: 13
J gene: TRBJ1-1
V gene: TRBV5-1
clone size: once
CDR3 protein: CASSRGGNTEAFF

CDR3 length: 20
J gene: TRBJ2-1
V gene: TRBV4-1
clone size: .
CDR3 protein: CASSHNPVRIWRPGTNEQFF

CDR3 length: 14
J gene: TRBJ2-1
V gene: TRBV6-4
clone size: .
CDR3 protein: CASSDGSSYNEQFF

CDR3 length: 14
J gene: TRBJ2-3
V gene: TRBV7-2
clone size: .
CDR3 protein: CASSRDRRTDTQYF

CDR3 length: 15
J gene: TRBJ1-5
V gene: TRBV7-8
clone size: .
CDR3 protein: CASSLSGGSGQPQHF

CDR3 length: 17
J gene: TRBJ2-1
V gene: TRBV27
clone size: .
CDR3 protein: CASSRIFPRGSYNEQFF

CDR3 length: 15
J gene: TRBJ2-3
V gene: TRBV5-1
clone size: .
CDR3 protein: CASSLGEFSTDTQYF

CDR3 length: 16
J gene: TRBJ1-6
V gene: TRBV7-9
clone size: .
CDR3 protein: CASSRLGGLDNSPLHF

CDR3 length: 13
J gene: TRBJ1-1
V gene: TRBV2
clone size: .
CDR3 protein: CASSEARGEDMGF

CDR3 length: 16
J gene: TRBJ2-1
V gene: TRBV5-4
clone size: .
CDR3 protein: CASSPFTGTIYNEQFF

CDR3 length: 14
J gene: TRBJ2-3
V gene: TRBV6-5
clone size: .
CDR3 protein: CASSTYHGTDTQYF

CDR3 length: 15
J gene: TRBJ1-4
V gene: TRBV25-1
clone size: .
CDR3 protein: CASSNPTGANEKLFF

CDR3 length: 16
J gene: TRBJ2-3
V gene: TRBV3-1/TRBV3-2
clone size: .
CDR3 protein: CASSRISGLGTDTQYF

CDR3 length: 13
J gene: TRBJ1-2
V gene: TRBV19
clone size: .
CDR3 protein: CASSGQGYYGYTF

CDR3 length: 12
J gene: TRBJ1-2
V gene: TRBV2
clone size: .
CDR3 protein: CASRGTAGGYTF

CDR3 length: 15
J gene: TRBJ2-4
V gene: TRBV21-1
clone size: .
CDR3 protein: CASSKHQGGLDIQYF

CDR3 length: 13
J gene: TRBJ1-5
V gene: TRBV19
clone size: .
CDR3 protein: CASTSSSEQPQHF

CDR3 length: 14
J gene: TRBJ2-1
V gene: TRBV27
clone size: .
CDR3 protein: CASTAGLPRDEQFF

CDR3 length: 16
J gene: TRBJ2-7
V gene: TRBV5-1
clone size: .
CDR3 protein: CASSLASGASSYEQYF

CDR3 length: 13
J gene: TRBJ1-2
V gene: TRBV30
clone size: .
CDR3 protein: CAWIGDSVYGYTF

CDR3 length: 20
J gene: TRBJ2-7
V gene: TRBV21-1
clone size: .
CDR3 protein: CASSNFFGGQALAETYEQYF

CDR3 length: 12
J gene: TRBJ1-2
V gene: TRBV28
clone size: .
CDR3 protein: CASSFRQYGYTF

CDR3 length: 11
J gene: TRBJ2-1
V gene: TRBV24-1
clone size: .
CDR3 protein: CATSDFYEQFF

CDR3 length: 11
J gene: TRBJ1-2
V gene: TRBV28
clone size: .
CDR3 protein: CASSSRTRYTF

CDR3 length: 13
J gene: TRBJ1-1
V gene: TRBV5-1
clone size: .
CDR3 protein: CASSHLIGGEAFF

CDR3 length: 15
J gene: TRBJ2-2
V gene: TRBV7-3
clone size: .
CDR3 protein: CASSLTQGGTGELFF

CDR3 length: 13
J gene: TRBJ1-5
V gene: TRBV19
clone size: .
CDR3 protein: CASSIDGSGPQHF

CDR3 length: 16
J gene: TRBJ2-7
V gene: TRBV4-2
clone size: .
CDR3 protein: CASSQEGTVGLYEQYF

CDR3 length: 16
J gene: TRBJ1-2
V gene: TRBV7-9
clone size: .
CDR3 protein: CASSSVIGGPNHGYTF

CDR3 length: 15
J gene: TRBJ2-1
V gene: TRBV19
clone size: .
CDR3 protein: CASSSGLPPYNEQFF

CDR3 length: 14
J gene: TRBJ1-5
V gene: TRBV5-5
clone size: .
CDR3 protein: CASSLIQGYQPQHF

CDR3 length: 13
J gene: TRBJ1-5
V gene: TRBV6-5
clone size: once
CDR3 protein: CASSPGGSRPQHF

CDR3 length: 14
J gene: TRBJ1-2
V gene: TRBV7-2
clone size: .
CDR3 protein: CASSLVQANYGYTF

CDR3 length: 14
J gene: TRBJ1-1
V gene: TRBV5-5
clone size: .
CDR3 protein: CASSLFNVNTEAFF

CDR3 length: 13
J gene: TRBJ1-1
V gene: TRBV7-2
clone size: .
CDR3 protein: CASSLNSGQGAFF

CDR3 length: 14
J gene: TRBJ2-2
V gene: TRBV4-2
clone size: .
CDR3 protein: CASSPDQNTGELFF

CDR3 length: 15
J gene: TRBJ2-5
V gene: TRBV11-2
clone size: .
CDR3 protein: CASSLDGRVQETQYF

CDR3 length: 14
J gene: TRBJ2-7
V gene: TRBV18
clone size: .
CDR3 protein: CASSPGGANLEQYF

CDR3 length: 15
J gene: TRBJ2-3
V gene: TRBV5-1
clone size: .
CDR3 protein: CASSLAGGGTDTQYF

CDR3 length: 12
J gene: TRBJ2-5
V gene: TRBV30
clone size: .
CDR3 protein: CAAMGQVGTQYF

CDR3 length: 16
J gene: TRBJ2-3
V gene: TRBV27
clone size: .
CDR3 protein: CASSLLGAEGTDTQYF

CDR3 length: 15
J gene: TRBJ2-5
V gene: TRBV6-5
clone size: .
CDR3 protein: CASSKLDGSQETQYF

CDR3 length: 12
J gene: TRBJ2-4
V gene: TRBV29-1
clone size: .
CDR3 protein: CSVELAKNIQYF